This T cell receptor beta chain was found in a study of Graves' ophthalmopathy and Graves' hyperthyroidism. The study's findings and limits: The model's ophthalmopathy progression predictions had less than 71% sensitivity and 72.22% specificity.

V was pared by 0 bases and J by 4 bases, with 9 bases between. CDR3 length equals 14 residues. Per germline, CDR1 MNHEY and CDR2 SVGAGI. Notes on this clonotype: Antigen specificity is unknown.

Clinicians diagnosed using symptoms, serum thyroxine, TRAb, thyroid ultrasound and orbital computed tomography. CDR3 regions of TCR beta were amplified from RNA transcripts. Second-round multiplex PCR came after first-round RT-PCR with HTBI primers. One entry per CDR3 protein, called by TCRdb with MiXCR from the multiplex PCR reads. Here the sample spans around 1,200,000 distinct CDR3 sequences, about 35% being singletons. The source material was peripheral blood or thyroid tissue (not recorded which). The clonotype originates from an adult man with Graves' hyperthyroidism. The rearrangement links TRBV6-5 to TRBJ2-5, with D maybe TRBD1 (5 bases). CDR3 amino acids: CASSYSNRRETQYF. DNA for the CDR3: TGTGCCAGCAGTTACTCGAACAGGAGAGAGACCCAGTACTTC.